This TCR beta chain is from a study of cytomegalovirus exposure and HLA in healthy donors listed by TCRdb under 2017. Turning to the overall study: An earlier analysis of approximately 600 of the donors reported more than 250 Gb of sequence data and some 100 million unique TCR beta sequences from about 179 million T cells. In a later analysis, previously published TCR beta repertoires from several hundred donors were re-analyzed and high-resolution HLA genotyping was added so that TCR occurrence patterns could be studied. An early release covering roughly 600 HLA-typed donors comprised approximately 300 gigabases of sequencing data and around 80 million unique TCR sequences. An earlier analysis of some 500 of the donors used high-throughput TCR beta sequencing to judge whether each TCR beta V gene segment behaved as functional or pseudogenic. Donor age, sex, ethnicity and CMV serostatus were compiled together with the repertoire data. In addition to the first cohort of hundreds of subjects, a separate validation cohort of 120 different subjects was used. Genome-wide SNP genotypes for about 55% of the 666 donors were used in a later genetic analysis, which treated that subset as a discovery cohort. Every discovery cohort repertoire had been produced on one sequencing platform. The study was designed to test whether signatures of past pathogen exposure could be identified by cataloging public T cell receptors. The T cell repertoires of 670 or so subjects were profiled by immunosequencing and related to cytomegalovirus serostatus. Of the roughly 410 genotyped donors, 81% were placed in the genetic ancestry cluster associated with self-reported Caucasian donors. In the later analysis, no new phenotypic data were used to find candidate immune exposures; instead, reliance was placed on TCR beta sequences and their occurrence across donors. Across some 400 genotyped donors of the cohort, an average of roughly 200,000 unique TCR beta nucleotide sequences per donor were sequenced, and roughly 20% of those sequences were non-productive. Roughly five DR-DQ haplotypes were treated as single units for association and clustering because of strong linkage in the cohort. Typing coverage differed by locus: A, B, C, DRB1 and DQB1 were typed in roughly 620-630 donors, DQA1 in about 550, DPA1 in 600 to 610, and DPB1 in just under 490. High-throughput TCR immunosequencing, statistical association of individual TCRs with disease status, and machine learning were combined to predict cytomegalovirus infection status. HLA typing covered class I and class II loci at four-digit resolution.

About this clone itself: Its antigen is not yet known. Per-base qualities were not stored, and no clone one base away is much larger.

The library was prepared using the immunoSEQ multiplex PCR assay. For the multiplex PCR, a mixture combining 60 forward primers for TCR Vbeta segments and 13 reverse primers for TCR Jbeta segments was used. The CDR3 region of rearranged TCR beta genes was amplified from genomic DNA with a multiplex PCR assay. The amplified TCR beta libraries were sequenced on the Illumina HiSeq System as 87-base-pair reads. The study's processing was this. In a later analysis, tens of millions of unique TCR beta chains were counted across the approximately 640 repertoires, and approximately 11 million of these chains were shared by at least two donors. A nearest-neighbor algorithm error-corrected the raw reads and collapsed the reads into unique sequences, merging closely related sequences to remove PCR and sequencing errors. To assign V, D and J gene segments, CDR3 sequences were aligned to IMGT reference sequences. For a sequence to be retained, at least a six-nucleotide match to both a V gene segment and a J gene segment was required. Rearrangements were classified as productive when the CDR3 lacked stop codons and remained in frame with V and J, and all other rearrangements were classified as non-productive. CDR3 was defined by IMGT convention, running from the second conserved V-encoded cysteine to the conserved J-encoded phenylalanine. In an earlier analysis of more than 550 of the donors, sequences lacking an unambiguous match to a single V gene segment were excluded. In an earlier analysis of 450 to 750 of the donors, a V segment was called functional when productive rearrangements were above 56.7%, and segregating when the standard deviation between donors exceeded 5%. A statistical classification framework was built for diagnosing cytomegalovirus status from the catalog of TCR beta chain sequences. V and J gene assignment, in a later analysis, came from comparing TCR nucleotide sequences with IMGT/GENE-DB human TR gene sequences. In a later analysis, CDR3 sequences and most-parsimonious VDJ recombination scenarios were assigned using the TCRdist pipeline. In a later analysis, each TCR beta chain was defined by its CDR3 amino acid sequence together with its V-gene family, and reads lacking a unique V-gene family were excluded. A later analysis removed nearly 600 highly shared, low-generation-probability nucleotide sequences to deal with suspected cross-contamination and a sequencing artifact. For each public chain, a later analysis derived a clonal expansion index from normalized ranks of inferred template counts within each repertoire. In a later analysis, generation probabilities were computed using a VDJ recombination model fitted to out-of-frame rearrangements, and the results were checked against IGoR. In a later analysis, hypergeometric tests were used to score TCR-TCR, TCR-HLA and TCR-CMV co-occurrence, with a repertoire-size bias correction applied to TCR pairs. In a later analysis, false discovery rates were estimated by permuting HLA or CMV assignments 20 times. In a later analysis, co-occurring TCRs were grouped using DBSCAN, and TCRdist sequence similarity was added for clustering within HLA-allele-positive subsets. Co-occurrence clustering excluded repertoires with fewer than 30,000 or more than 120,000 public chains, plus five with anomalous nucleotide sharing. What TCRdb holds here is the immuneACCESS table cut down to in-frame rearrangements. Part of the clones is not present; checked against another copy, under half of the missing clones reflect an unresolved V gene, and the others are unexplained. The V and J calls and clone size come from that table; D and trimming were worked out from the DNA. A total of approximately 130,000 clones appear in this sample, around 75% of them only once. Less than 4% of the sample is taken by the ten largest.

What the work shows at the level of the full study, not this receptor alone: According to a later analysis, TCR association rates differed among HLA loci, with DRB1 alleles showing the most associated TCRs and HLA-C alleles showing the fewest. Assigning TCR associations to individual alleles was difficult when HLA alleles, especially DR and DQ, strongly co-occurred. Specific HLA alleles were associated with 16,951 TCR beta sequences at a false discovery rate of 0.05 in a later analysis. A later analysis reported that several top co-occurrence clusters appeared linked to parvovirus B19, influenza, CMV and Epstein-Barr virus. The only immune exposure information available for the cohort was CMV serostatus. In an earlier analysis of under 600 of the donors, most TCR beta V segments were observed in productive rearrangements about 90% or about 30% of the time, broadly matching IMGT annotations. The authors suggested that the approach could potentially be generalized to other disease states and immunological phenotypes. A further reported finding was that TCR beta sequences accurately predicted the HLA-A and HLA-B alleles for most subjects in the first cohort. The study listed 164 TCR beta chains as associated with cytomegalovirus. Across donors, most TCR sequences were observed very rarely, whereas some public TCRs were present in many individuals. A later genetic analysis associated a missense DCLRE1C variant with V-gene and J-gene trimming of TCR beta chains, and an independent cohort replicated the association. Compared with the roughly 670-donor mean, donors in an Asian-associated ancestry cluster had fewer N-insertions in productive TCRs, according to a later genetic analysis. In a later analysis, HLA-associated TCR beta chains showed more clonal expansion and lower generation probabilities than non-associated chains that were equally common. Because counts were too low, roughly 17 rarely observed V segments, including chromosome 9 orphons, were left out of the earlier analysis of approximately 580 of the donors. The sequencing pipeline was judged likely to have produced a cluster of highly shared sequence variants as a technical artifact. Because HLA typing was unavailable for some donors at each locus, only the typed subset was used in association tests. Most CMV-associated TCR beta chains appeared to be HLA-restricted in a later analysis, and the HLA associations seemed to be driven largely by CMV exposure. Sequencing depth was assumed to be roughly uniform across donors in the presence/absence analyses, though that assumption may not hold. In vitro tests confirmed that a few of the cytomegalovirus-associated TCR beta chains recognize cytomegalovirus antigens. The cohort was sequenced for TCR beta chains only, and without alpha or paired-chain data the features that could be detected were limited. Cytomegalovirus status was reported to be diagnosed by the classifier with high specificity and sensitivity in both the original and validation cohorts. Correlated functional status among segregating V segments might be attributable to linkage disequilibrium, but an unknown experimental factor could not be ruled out.

In total, roughly 710 healthy bone marrow donors made up the cohort. At the time of sampling, every cohort member was nominally healthy, though immune exposures that went unrecorded were likely present. The donor was CMV seronegative and was included in the group of around 320 seronegative cohort members. Every donor gave a peripheral blood sample, and the peripheral blood mononuclear cells from that sample were used for TCR beta sequencing. Genomic DNA extraction from the blood cell samples was performed with the Qiagen DNeasy Blood Extraction Kit. This sequence was found in a man aged 25-45 years in good health and CMV-seronegative. The sample comprised PBMCs.

The bases are TGTGCCAGCAGTGAATTCGGCGGGAGGTTTGTCAATGAGCAGTTCTTC. Its product reads: CASSEFGGRFVNEQFF. The chain is encoded by TRBV25-1 joined to TRBJ2-1, and 8 bases in between align with TRBD2. The germline V gene supplies CDR1 MGHDK and CDR2 SYGVNS. The CDR3 runs 16 residues from the cysteine to the phenylalanine. Only the CDR3 DNA stays, 48 bases, in frame from base 1. V is trimmed back by 1 base and J by 6 bases, and the junction contains 8 bases that no gene match accounts for.